These T cell receptor beta chains were read from a single sample in a study of blood T cell repertoires in COVID-19. Produced via immunoSEQ multiplex PCR; TCRdb's table is partial and in-frame only. The data show approximately 35,000 clones, with 90% seen just once and more than 9.5% held by the top ten. Material for sequencing was peripheral blood. The receptor set was obtained from a human donor in a cohort sampled during active COVID-19. Each CDR3 is given with its conserved first and last residue. D genes are given only for firm matches. Size values are once, few and many counts, or a class for expanded clones, and some rows have none.

NA,TRBJ2-1,NA,TRBV5-1,TGCGCCAGCAGCTCCGGGGGAGACCTCGATGAGCAGTTCTTC,CASSSGGDLDEQFF
NA,TRBJ2-2,NA,TRBV21-1,TGTGCCGTACATAACACCGGGGAGCTGTTTTTT,CAVHNTGELFF
NA,TRBJ2-1,TRBD1,TRBV10-1,TGCGCCAGCAGTGAGTCGCGGGGACAGGATGAGCAGTTCTTC,CASSESRGQDEQFF
NA,TRBJ1-1,NA,TRBV10-1,TGCGCCAGCAGTGAGTCGGGGCAGCCTGAAGCTTTCTTT,CASSESGQPEAFF
once,TRBJ2-5,NA,TRBV18,TGTGCCAGCTCACCGGGGACGGACGACGGGGGGACCCAGTACTTC,CASSPGTDDGGTQYF
NA,TRBJ2-4,NA,TRBV6-4,TGTGCCAGCAGTGACTGTCCCGCGCTAGCCAAAAACATTCAGTACTTC,CASSDCPALAKNIQYF
NA,TRBJ1-4,TRBD1,TRBV4-2,TGTGCCAGCAGGAAGGGACAGGGAGCAGTTAATGAAAAACTGTTTTTT,CASRKGQGAVNEKLFF
few,TRBJ2-3,TRBD2,TRBV20-1,TGCAGTGCTAGTCATTCGGGGGGTGTGCAGTATTTT,CSASHSGGVQYF
NA,TRBJ2-2,NA,TRBV27,TGTGCCAGCAGTTTATACGGGTCGGGGCGGGGCGGGGAGCTGTTTTTT,CASSLYGSGRGGELFF
NA,TRBJ1-1,NA,TRBV28,TGTGCCAGCAGTCAAGGGGACACTGAAGCTTTCTTT,CASSQGDTEAFF
NA,TRBJ1-3,TRBD1,TRBV10-3,TGTGCCATCAGCACAGGGGGAAATGGAAACACCATATATTTT,CAISTGGNGNTIYF
NA,TRBJ1-5,TRBD1,TRBV27,TGTGCCAGCAGTTTCCCGACAGGGGGAGGCAATCAGCCCCAGCATTTT,CASSFPTGGGNQPQHF
NA,TRBJ2-1,TRBD2,TRBV9,TGTGCCAGCACAGAAGGGACTACAACCTACAATGAGCAGTTCTTC,CASTEGTTTYNEQFF
NA,TRBJ2-1,NA,TRBV15,TGTGCCACCAGCAGAGATAGGTTGGGGCCCAACAATGAGCAGTTCTTC,CATSRDRLGPNNEQFF
NA,TRBJ1-1,NA,TRBV7-8,TGTGCCAGCAGCTTAGTAGTGACAGGGAACACTGAAGCTTTCTTT,CASSLVVTGNTEAFF
NA,TRBJ2-7,NA,TRBV7-6,TGTGCCAGCAGCTTATCGTCGGAGCAGTACTTC,CASSLSSEQYF
NA,TRBJ1-1,TRBD1,TRBV13,TGTGCCAGCAGCTTAGAGGGACAGGGGAAGGCAGAAGCTTTCTTT,CASSLEGQGKAEAFF
NA,TRBJ2-5,TRBD1,TRBV5-1,TGCGCCAGCTCCTGGGGGACAGGGGAAGAGACCCAGTACTTC,CASSWGTGEETQYF
NA,TRBJ2-1,TRBD2,TRBV11-2,TGTGCCAGCAGCTCCACTAGCGGCTACAATGAGCAGTTCTTC,CASSSTSGYNEQFF
NA,TRBJ1-1,TRBD1,TRBV5-1,TGCGCCAGCAGCTTGATGGGACAGGTGAACACTGAAGCTTTCTTT,CASSLMGQVNTEAFF
NA,TRBJ2-3,TRBD2,TRBV5-5,TGTGCCAGCAGCTTCGGCGGGAGGTCGACAGATACGCAGTATTTT,CASSFGGRSTDTQYF
NA,TRBJ2-1,TRBD2,TRBV11-3,TGTGCCAGCAGCTTGGGGGTCTGGACTAGCGGGAGCTTGGGTGTGAATGAGCAGTTCTTC,CASSLGVWTSGSLGVNEQFF
NA,TRBJ2-5,NA,TRBV5-8,TGTGCCAGCAGCCCGTATGGCAGCGGACAAGAGACCCAGTACTTC,CASSPYGSGQETQYF
once,TRBJ1-4,NA,TRBV27,TGTGCCAGCAGTACCCGGGGAGCCACTAATGAAAAACTGTTTTTT,CASSTRGATNEKLFF